The 17 T cell receptor beta chains below all came from one sample that was sequenced in a study of shared clonotypes between healthy human individuals. The protocol was immunoSEQ multiplex PCR, while the TCRdb copy is restricted to in-frame clones and leaves out a portion. The table records some 1,600,000 clones, approximately 98% of them present only once. The sequencing input was naive CD4+ T cells sorted from blood. Regarding subset: CD45RA+ positively selected. The receptors here all came from a man aged 25 to 40 in good health.

As concerns this clone: The sample holds other DNA sequences that translate to the same CDR3. The chain couples TRBV28 to TRBJ1-5; 9 positions agree with TRBD1. Germline CDR1 reads MDHEN; CDR2 reads SYDVKM. V was pared by 2 bases and J by 4 bases, with 0 bases of the junction left unmatched. CDR3 length equals 14 residues. Written as DNA, the CDR3 is TGTGCCAGCAGTTTAGGACAGGGGAATCAGCCCCAGCATTTT. Its protein product is CASSLGQGNQPQHF.

The chain combines TRBV6-6 with TRBJ2-1, with D uncertain. The CDR3 runs 13 residues. Germline V gives CDR1 MNHNY, CDR2 SVGAGI (reference sequence). Trimming shortened V by 2 bases and J by 5 bases, and 7 bases separated the two germline ends. CDR3 loop: CASSYETDNEQFF. The CDR3 coding sequence is TGTGCCAGCAGTTACGAAACGGACAATGAGCAGTTCTTC.

V usage is TRBV19 and J usage is TRBJ1-2, with 7 bases that match TRBD1. This CDR3 is 15 amino acids long. Trimming cost V 5 bases and J 1 base; bases outside gene matches: 7. The germline gives CDR1 LNHDA, CDR2 SQIVND (reference sequence). The chain's CDR3 is CASSDGTALNYGYTF. In DNA form, the CDR3 reads TGTGCCAGTAGTGACGGGACAGCGCTTAACTATGGCTACACCTTC.

The chain has TRBV28 and TRBJ2-5; maybe TRBD2 (5 bases). CDR3 length: 20 amino acids. Germline CDR1 reads MDHEN; CDR2 reads SYDVKM. Trimming pared 1 base from V and 7 bases from J, leaving 31 bases between. CDR3: CASSLSLTSGKRRALRTQYF. CDR3 DNA: TGTGCCAGCAGTTTATCTCTAACCTCGGGGAAGAGAAGGGCTCTCAGGACCCAGTACTTC.

This rearrangement joins TRBV5-1 to TRBJ2-1; TRBD2 agrees at 13 bases. Germline CDR1 and CDR2: SGHRS and YFSETQ. The CDR3 contains 18 residues. J lost 2 bases, V lost 0 bases, and 5 bases had no gene match. CDR3 residues: CASSLGLAGGFPYNEQFF. For the CDR3, the DNA is TGCGCCAGCAGCTTGGGACTAGCGGGAGGCTTTCCCTACAATGAGCAGTTCTTC.

In its sample, this clone was seen once. Germline and junction disagree at one end, which may indicate a read error. The chain is built from TRBV28 and TRBJ2-1; TRBD2 might be the D (5 bases). Germline V gene data show CDR1 as MDHEN and CDR2 as SYDVKM. The CDR3 contains 14 residues. The CDR3 reads CASSSHWKVVEAVF. The CDR3 coding sequence is TGTGCCAGCAGTTCCCATTGGAAGGTTGTGGAGGCCGTCTTC.

The chain is built from TRBV6-6 and TRBJ2-5; 9 nucleotides line up with TRBD2. This CDR3 has 16 residues. In germline, CDR1 is MNHNY, CDR2 SVGAGI (reference sequence). J gave up 5 bases and V 2 bases, and 9 bases lay outside the gene matches. CDR3 sequence reads: CASSYRASGNGETQYF. DNA of the CDR3: TGTGCCAGCAGTTACAGGGCTAGCGGGAATGGGGAGACCCAGTACTTC.

The genes are TRBV7-9 and TRBJ2-2, with D possibly matching TRBD2 (7 bases). The CDR3 extends over 19 amino acids. The ends were cut back, 4 bases at V and 4 bases at J, with 25 bases in the middle. CDR1 and CDR2 from the germline V gene are SEHNR and FQNEAQ (reference sequence). The CDR3 loop is CASSSRRSRGGSGTGELFF. DNA of the CDR3: TGTGCCAGCAGCTCGAGGAGGTCACGCGGGGGCTCGGGCACCGGGGAGCTGTTTTTT.

This clone was seen just once. The V and J genes are TRBV5-1 and TRBJ2-7, with 8 bases matching TRBD1. V trimming: 4 bases; J trimming: 3 bases; junction bases outside the gene matches: 9. The CDR3 runs 15 residues. Germline V gene lookup returns CDR1 SGHRS and CDR2 YFSETQ. The CDR3 spells CASSPGTGRIYEQYF. CDR3 bases: TGCGCCAGCAGCCCGGGGACAGGTCGAATCTACGAGCAGTACTTC. The variable domain in full, with the rest retrieved from reference TRBV5-1 and TRBJ2-7, is KAGVTQTPRYLIKTRGQQVTLSCSPISGHRSVSWYQQTPGQGLQFLFEYFSETQRNKGNFPGRFSGRQFSNSRSEMNVSTLELGDSALYLCASSPGTGRIYEQYFGPGTRLTVT.

The genes are TRBV18 and TRBJ2-1; the D gene is possibly TRBD1 (5 bases). The germline V gene encodes CDR1 KGHSH and CDR2 LQKENI. Trimming shortened V by 0 bases and J by 4 bases, and 13 bases separated the two germline ends. This CDR3 is 16 amino acids long. CDR3 in DNA: TGTGCCAGCTCACCACCGAACAGACAGAGATACAATGAGCAGTTCTTC. Amino acid sequence: CASSPPNRQRYNEQFF.

This chain joins TRBV4-2 and TRBJ2-1, with D tentatively TRBD1 (6 bases). V was clipped by 0 bases and J by 9 bases, with 18 bases between them. The CDR3 runs 16 residues. CDR1 is LGHNA and CDR2 is YNFKEQ in the germline V gene. In DNA, the CDR3 is TGTGCCAGCAGCCAAGATAGAACAGGGCGTGAGGGTGAGCAGTTCTTC. Amino acid sequence: CASSQDRTGREGEQFF.

The chain couples TRBV27 to TRBJ1-5; 7 nucleotides line up with TRBD1. The CDR3 has 14 residues. The germline gives CDR1 MNHEY, CDR2 SMNVEV (reference sequence). The junction had 3 bases not matched to a gene; V was cut back by 3 bases and J by 4 bases. The CDR3 nucleotides are TGTGCCAGCAGTTTGACAGGGATAAATCAGCCCCAGCATTTT. Translation: CASSLTGINQPQHF.

This sequence joins TRBV5-1 and TRBJ2-1; 8 bases are shared with TRBD2. CDR1 is SGHRS and CDR2 is YFSETQ in the germline V gene. The CDR3 totals 20 residues. The trim removed 4 bases at V and 2 bases at J, leaving 20 bases unmatched. The CDR3 DNA reads TGCGCCAGCAGCCGGCCGGGACTTTCGAGCGGGAGTTTCCCCTACAATGAGCAGTTCTTC. Its translation: CASSRPGLSSGSFPYNEQFF.

Here the CDR3 DNA reads TGCGCCAGCAGCCTCTTGGGCACAACTTCGGGGACCTACGAGCAGTACTTC. Amino acids: CASSLLGTTSGTYEQYF. The V and J genes are TRBV4-1 and TRBJ2-7; D perhaps matches TRBD2 (5 bases). The CDR3 is 17 residues long. V was shortened by 4 bases and J by 2 bases, with 21 bases between the two germline ends. Per germline, CDR1 MGHRA and CDR2 YSYEKL.

The chain joins TRBV7-8 to TRBJ2-7; 8 bases line up with TRBD1. Losses at the gene ends were 3 bases for V and 6 bases for J; bases not matched to a gene: 10. Germline loops: CDR1 SGHVS, CDR2 FQNEAQ. The length of the CDR3 is 15 residues. The chain's CDR3 is CASSLAETGDFEQYF. Here the CDR3 DNA reads TGTGCCAGCAGCTTGGCTGAGACAGGGGATTTCGAGCAGTACTTC.

In regard to this clone: The same CDR3 can be traced to other DNA sequences in this sample. The chain carries TRBV18 and TRBJ2-1; TRBD1 might be the D (6 bases). Between the trimmed V and J ends, which lost 3 bases and 6 bases, there was a span of 6 bases. CDR1 is KGHSH and CDR2 is LQKENI in the germline V gene. CDR3 length: 12 residues. CDR3 sequence reads: CASSPDSNEQFF. The CDR3 DNA sequence: TGTGCCAGCTCACCGGACAGCAATGAGCAGTTCTTC.

The V gene is TRBV2, the J gene TRBJ1-5; D ambiguous. This CDR3 is built from 14 residues. The germline V gene encodes CDR1 SNHLY and CDR2 FYNNEI. Trimming left V 6 bases short and J 4 bases short, with 13 bases between. The CDR3 region has the DNA TGTGCCAGCAGAGCTCAGGTCGAAAATCAGCCCCAGCATTTT. Translation: CASRAQVENQPQHF.